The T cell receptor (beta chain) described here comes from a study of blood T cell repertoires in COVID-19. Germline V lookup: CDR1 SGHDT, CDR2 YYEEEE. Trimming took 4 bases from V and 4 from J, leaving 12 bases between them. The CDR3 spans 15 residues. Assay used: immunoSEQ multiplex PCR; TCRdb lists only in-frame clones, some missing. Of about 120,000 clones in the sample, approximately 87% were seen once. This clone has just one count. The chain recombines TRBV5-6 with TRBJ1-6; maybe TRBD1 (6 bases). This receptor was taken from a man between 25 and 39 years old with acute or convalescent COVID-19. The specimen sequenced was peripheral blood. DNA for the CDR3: TGTGCCAGCAGCCATAACCAGGGGTATAATTCACCCCTCCACTTT. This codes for CASSHNQGYNSPLHF.